This TCR beta chain was documented in a study of CD8+CD57+ T cells in acquired aplastic anemia. Study-level background: On average, sorted CD4+ and CD8+ cells gave approximately 3.1 ug of DNA. Study-wide results and caveats: Patients and controls shared under 35 CD8+ CDR3 sequences, which appeared highly expressed in patients and within their immunodominant clones.

The use of genomic DNA as template underpinned the TCR beta VDJ and CDR3 profiling. One entry per CDR3 protein, called by TCRdb with MiXCR from the reads. The table lists fewer than 300,000 distinct CDR3 sequences, 82% of them singletons. There are many counts of this clonotype. Its antigen remains unidentified. Patients chosen for sequencing had shown CD8+CD57+ cell expansion by flow cytometry. The germline V gene encodes CDR1 DFQATT and CDR2 SNEGSKA (reference sequence). V was pared by 0 bases and J by 4 bases, with 6 bases of the junction left unmatched. CDR3 length: 16 amino acids. The sequence came from a human donor with aplastic anemia. The specimen was sorted CD4+, CD8+, or CD8+CD57+ T cells (not recorded which) from PBMCs. This chain uses TRBV20-1 with TRBJ2-1; the match to TRBD2 covers 10 bases. For the CDR3, the DNA is TGCAGTGCTAGAGATCCGAGCGGGGGGGAGTACAATGAGCAGTTCTTC. Its protein is CSARDPSGGEYNEQFF.